The 22 T cell receptor beta chains reported below all come from one sample, sequenced in a study of persistence of HIV-infected CD4 T cells. Their target antigens are unknown. Sequencing used immunoSEQ version 4 in survey mode. Some clones are missing from TCRdb's copy, which holds only in-frame ones; the method was immunoSEQ multiplex PCR. The table has over 10,000 clones, approximately 68% seen once. An overlapping HIV-1 Gag peptide pool stimulated these cells at 1 ug/peptide/mL. Sorting selected CD4+ T cells upregulating both CD40 ligand and CD69. Here the sequenced sample was CD4+ T cells sorted from PBMCs after approximately 20-hour stimulation, taken from a patient who received antiretroviral therapy. These TCRs come from an adult man with HIV who was CMV-seropositive.

The chain is built from TRBV10-3 and TRBJ2-7, with D perhaps matching TRBD2 (5 bases). Trimming took 8 bases from V and 5 from J, leaving 16 bases between them. The germline CDR1 and CDR2 sequences are ENHRY and SYGVKD. The CDR3 covers 13 residues. CDR3 sequence: CAIWETGRDEQYF. The CDR3 bases are TGTGCCATCTGGGAGACCGGAAGGGACGAGCAGTACTTC.

This chain joins TRBV4-2 and TRBJ1-5; a weak D match, TRBD1 (5 bases). This CDR3 is built from 13 residues. The germline V and J ends were trimmed by 0 bases and 7 bases, with 7 bases remaining between them. Germline assignment: CDR1 LGHNA and CDR2 YNFKEQ. The CDR3 DNA is TGTGCCAGCAGCCAAGATGGGGACCAGCCCCAGCATTTT. Residues: CASSQDGDQPQHF.

This sequence joins TRBV10-3 and TRBJ2-3; TRBD2 aligns across 8 bases. The CDR3 runs to 12 residues. The germline V gene encodes CDR1 ENHRY and CDR2 SYGVKD. The J segment lost 5 bases and the V segment lost 9 bases, leaving 4 bases of the junction unmatched. The CDR3 loop is CAIRGGQDTQYF. The CDR3 nucleotides read TGTGCCATACGGGGGGGCCAAGATACGCAGTATTTT.

V and J are TRBV18 and TRBJ1-2; D is undetermined. This CDR3 is 15 amino acids long. Trimming left V 0 bases short and J 3 bases short, with 11 bases between. Germline V CDR1 and CDR2: KGHSH, LQKENI. The CDR3 spells CASSPPSVQYYGYTF. In DNA form, the CDR3 reads TGTGCCAGCTCACCACCGTCGGTACAGTACTATGGCTACACCTTC.

There are a few counts of this clone. The CDR3 nucleotides are TGTGCCAGCAGTGAAGCGCGGGCGCGTACGCAGCCCCAGCATTTT. Its protein is CASSEARARTQPQHF. The rearrangement links TRBV2 to TRBJ1-5; D gene ambiguous. Trimming shortened V by 0 bases and J by 7 bases, and 13 bases separated the two germline ends. Germline CDR1 is SNHLY and CDR2 is FYNNEI. The CDR3 length is 15 residues.

This clone was recorded once. This chain connects TRBV7-9 to TRBJ2-1; 8 bases line up with TRBD2. The germline CDR1 and CDR2 sequences are SEHNR and FQNEAQ (reference sequence). After removal of 5 bases from V and 5 bases from J, the junction contained 8 bases not matched to a gene. The CDR3 sequence is 15 residues long. DNA for the CDR3: TGTGCCAGCAGCCCCCGGGGGGGCGAGAACAATGAGCAGTTCTTC. Residues: CASSPRGGENNEQFF.

V gene TRBV30 combines with J gene TRBJ1-2; D remains unclear. The CDR3 is 11 amino acids. The V gene lost 2 bases and the J gene lost 4 bases, with 5 bases spanning the gap. CDR1 is GTSNPN, CDR2 SVGIG, per germline (reference sequence). CDR3 nucleotide sequence: TGTGCCTGGAGTATCGGCTATGGCTACACCTTC. It yields the protein CAWSIGYGYTF.

This clone was picked up a small number of times. The V gene is TRBV30, the J gene TRBJ2-1; TRBD2 matches at 9 bases. Germline values: CDR1 GTSNPN, CDR2 SVGIG (reference sequence). Trimming took 5 bases from V and 7 from J; bases not matched to a gene: 12. CDR3 size: 15 residues. As DNA, the CDR3 is TGTGCCTGGGGCAGGGTAGCGGGAGCTCTAAATGAGCAGTTCTTC. Translated: CAWGRVAGALNEQFF.

In nucleotides, the CDR3 is TGTGCCAGCAGTGTCCTGACAGGGAGTAATGAGCAGTTCTTC. Its protein is CASSVLTGSNEQFF. This chain connects TRBV6-4 to TRBJ2-1, with 7 bases lining up with TRBD1. This CDR3 region has 14 residues. Germline assignment: CDR1 MRHNA and CDR2 SNTAGT. With 4 bases clipped from V and 7 bases from J, the junction kept 7 bases outside the gene matches.

This clone was seen a few times. The rearrangement joins TRBV29-1 to TRBJ2-3, with D perhaps matching TRBD2 (6 bases). The CDR3 spans 12 residues. V lost 7 bases to trimming and J lost 6 bases, with 14 bases between them. Germline loops: CDR1 SQVTM, CDR2 ANQGSEA. For the CDR3, the DNA is TGCAGCGGACAGACTAGTTCGGATACGCAGTATTTT. This sequence encodes CSGQTSSDTQYF.

The DNA of the CDR3 is TGTGCCACCTCGGGTGGTGGGCATGGCTACACCTTC. Translated, it gives CATSGGGHGYTF. The chain joins TRBV12-3 or TRBV12-4 to TRBJ1-2; D is uncertain. The CDR3 has 12 amino acids. Trimming took off 10 bases at V and 6 bases at J, with 15 bases between the two ends.

The chain carries TRBV30 and TRBJ1-5, with D maybe TRBD1 (5 bases). Germline CDR1 reads GTSNPN; CDR2 reads SVGIG (reference sequence). The CDR3 has 15 residues. V lost 0 bases and J lost 2, with 11 bases in between. The CDR3 coding sequence is TGTGCCTGGAGTGTAAGAGGGGACGGCAATCAGCCCCAGCATTTT. Translated, it gives CAWSVRGDGNQPQHF.

The sample holds one count of this clone. The chain uses TRBV18 and TRBJ2-7; possible D gene TRBD2, 6 bases. Germline V CDR1 and CDR2: KGHSH, LQKENI. The CDR3 extends over 14 amino acids. Trimming took 3 bases from V and 0 from J, leaving 9 bases between them. The CDR3 here is CASSPEGSSYEQYF. The CDR3 DNA follows: TGTGCCAGCTCACCGGAGGGAAGCTCCTACGAGCAGTACTTC. Full variable domain (outside the CDR3, taken from reference TRBV18 and TRBJ2-7): NAGVMQNPRHLVRRRGQEARLRCSPMKGHSHVYWYRQLPEEGLKFMVYLQKENIIDESGMPKERFSAEFPKEGPSILRIQQVVRGDSAAYFCASSPEGSSYEQYFGPGTRLTVT.

This clone is medium-sized. The chain uses TRBV30 and TRBJ1-2; 7 bases are a match to TRBD1. The J segment lost 5 bases and the V segment lost 7 bases, leaving 22 bases of the junction unmatched. The germline V gene encodes CDR1 GTSNPN and CDR2 SVGIG (reference sequence). This CDR3 is 17 amino acids long. The CDR3 protein is CALKTHSLTGRGYGYTF. DNA for the CDR3: TGTGCCTTAAAGACACACTCCTTGACAGGGAGAGGTTATGGCTACACCTTC.

This clone was counted between two and nine times. V gene TRBV11-3 combines with J gene TRBJ2-1, with D possibly being TRBD1 or TRBD2 (5 bases each). The CDR3 is 15 residues long. Germline-derived CDR1 and CDR2 are SGHNT and YENEEA. Trimming stripped 1 base from V and 7 bases from J, with 14 bases between. The CDR3, as DNA: TGTGCCAGCAGCTTAGTTGGGGGTAGAGGAAATGAGCAGTTCTTC. Translation gives CASSLVGGRGNEQFF.

The rearrangement joins TRBV7-2 to TRBJ1-5, with D perhaps TRBD1 (6 bases). The germline V gene has CDR1 SGHTA and CDR2 FQGNSA. The CDR3 runs to 15 residues. V was shortened by 4 bases and J by 0 bases, with 10 bases between the two germline ends. The CDR3 bases are TGTGCCAGCAGCTCAACAGGGTATAGCAATCAGCCCCAGCATTTT. The encoded protein is CASSSTGYSNQPQHF.

The V and J genes are TRBV27 and TRBJ1-6; maybe TRBD1 (5 bases). V shed 6 bases and J shed 0 bases, with 9 bases lying between them. Germline V gene data show CDR1 as MNHEY and CDR2 as SMNVEV (reference sequence). The CDR3 loop spans 15 amino acids. CDR3 in DNA: TGTGCCAGCAGACCTACAGGCTCCTATAATTCACCCCTCCACTTT. Translation: CASRPTGSYNSPLHF.

The CDR3 coding sequence is TGCAGCGGGACCGGGACTGAAAGCACAGATACGCAGTATTTT. Translating it yields CSGTGTESTDTQYF. The gene calls are TRBV29-1 and TRBJ2-3; possible D gene TRBD2, 6 bases. The V gene lost 7 bases and the J gene lost 0 bases, with 14 bases spanning the gap. CDR3 length equals 14 residues. Germline-derived CDR1 and CDR2 are SQVTM and ANQGSEA.

The chain couples TRBV3-1 (or the pseudogene TRBV3-2) to TRBJ2-2, with D possibly being TRBD1 (5 bases). V lost 1 base and J lost 4, with 13 bases in between. Germline lookup yields CDR1 LGHDT and CDR2 YNNKEL (reference sequence). This CDR3 is 16 amino acids long. The CDR3 here is CASSQGGGKRTGELFF. As DNA, the CDR3 is TGTGCCAGCAGCCAAGGGGGCGGCAAGCGCACCGGGGAGCTGTTTTTT.

The chain combines TRBV5-1 with TRBJ1-6, with no clear D. V was trimmed by 4 bases and J by 9 bases, leaving 14 bases between them. The CDR3 loop spans 14 amino acids. Germline CDR1 reads SGHRS; CDR2 reads YFSETQ. The CDR3 region has the DNA TGCGCCAGCAGCGAGGACCCAAACGGTTCACCCCTCCACTTT. Translation: CASSEDPNGSPLHF.

This rearrangement joins TRBV10-3 to TRBJ1-5; D might be TRBD1 (6 bases). Germline V lookup: CDR1 ENHRY, CDR2 SYGVKD. Trimming left V 10 bases short and J 5 bases short, with 15 bases between. The CDR3 is 13 residues long. The CDR3 DNA is TGTGCCACCAAACAGGGTCGGGATCAGCCCCAGCATTTT. It yields the protein CATKQGRDQPQHF.

This clone appeared a single time. This chain joins TRBV7-9 and TRBJ1-2; unclear D gene. The CDR3 consists of 13 residues. Trimming took 5 bases from V and 4 from J, leaving 11 bases between them. CDR1 SEHNR and CDR2 FQNEAQ come from the germline V gene (reference sequence). As DNA, the CDR3 is TGTGCCAGCAGCGGAGACTCCATCTATGGCTACACCTTC. It yields the protein CASSGDSIYGYTF.